Each of the 18 T cell receptor beta chains below was sequenced from the same sample in a study of shared clonotypes between healthy human individuals. Sequencing was performed with immunoSEQ multiplex PCR; in TCRdb, only in-frame clones are kept and a portion is missing. The sample carries 500,000 or so clones, about 96% recorded once. What was sequenced was naive CD4+ T cells sorted from blood. The subset denotes: CD45RA+ positively selected. These receptors all stem from a woman aged 25 to 39 in good health.

V usage is TRBV27 and J usage is TRBJ1-5, with a tentative D call TRBD1 (5 bases). CDR1 and CDR2 (germline): MNHEY, SMNVEV (reference sequence). Trimming pared 3 bases from V and 4 bases from J, leaving 10 bases between. The CDR3 sequence is 14 residues long. The CDR3 DNA follows: TGTGCCAGCAGTTTTAAGGGGTGGAATCAGCCCCAGCATTTT. Protein sequence: CASSFKGWNQPQHF.

CDR3 in amino acids: CASSLLQRSSYEQYF. The CDR3 nucleotides read TGTGCCAGCAGTTTGTTACAAAGGAGCTCCTACGAGCAGTACTTC. The chain links TRBV28 to TRBJ2-5, with D unclear. Gene TRBJ2-7 matches the end of the DNA better, so the J call may be wrong. Looked up from germline, CDR1 is MDHEN and CDR2 is SYDVKM. This CDR3 contains 15 residues.

The chain recombines TRBV15 with TRBJ1-4; 7 bases fit TRBD1. The ends lost 0 bases at V and 8 bases at J; junction bases unmatched: 6. Germline lookup yields CDR1 LNHNV and CDR2 YYDKDF (reference sequence). The CDR3 runs 15 residues. CDR3 amino acids: CATSREARGQEKLFF. DNA for the CDR3: TGTGCCACCAGCAGAGAAGCTAGGGGACAGGAAAAACTGTTTTTT.

This chain joins TRBV19 and TRBJ2-2; 13 bases fit TRBD2. This CDR3 has 15 residues. V dropped 8 bases and J dropped 9; count of bases not matched to a gene: 9. Germline assignment: CDR1 LNHDA and CDR2 SQIVND (reference sequence). The CDR3 sequence is CASSWTSGRVRELFF. CDR3 bases: TGTGCCAGTTCCTGGACTAGCGGGAGAGTGCGGGAGCTGTTTTTT.

This chain uses TRBV29-1 with TRBJ2-7; D not certain. The CDR3 sequence is 13 residues long. Germline assignment: CDR1 SQVTM and CDR2 ANQGSEA. V lost 4 bases, J lost 0 bases, and 10 bases lay in between. The CDR3 region is CSVGTHSSYEQYF. CDR3 coding DNA: TGCAGCGTTGGGACGCATAGCTCCTACGAGCAGTACTTC.

The V and J genes are TRBV5-1 and TRBJ2-1, with TRBD2 identical over 15 bases. The germline V gene has CDR1 SGHRS and CDR2 YFSETQ. J was trimmed by 8 bases and V by 1 base; bases with no gene match: 4. The CDR3 is made up of 16 amino acids. The CDR3, as DNA: TGCGCCAGCAGCTTGCGGACTAGCGGGAGGGCCGATGAGCAGTTCTTC. It encodes CASSLRTSGRADEQFF.

The chain is built from TRBV19 and TRBJ2-1; 13 positions agree with TRBD2. The CDR3 length is 15 residues. Per the germline V gene, CDR1 is LNHDA and CDR2 is SQIVND (reference sequence). The trim removed 4 bases at V and 8 bases at J, leaving 5 bases unmatched. Here the CDR3 reads CASSKLAGGPYEQFF. The CDR3, as DNA: TGTGCCAGTAGTAAACTAGCGGGAGGGCCATATGAGCAGTTCTTC.

J is TRBJ2-7 and V is TRBV15; D might be TRBD1 (5 bases). The CDR3 sequence is 15 residues long. The germline V gene encodes CDR1 LNHNV and CDR2 YYDKDF (reference sequence). V lost 0 bases to trimming and J lost 5 bases, with 14 bases between them. Here the CDR3 reads CATSRESGISHEQYF. CDR3 nucleotides: TGTGCCACCAGCAGAGAGTCAGGGATTTCTCACGAGCAGTACTTC.

This clone was picked up one time. The chain links TRBV5-5 to TRBJ2-6; no firm D call. This CDR3 region has 18 residues. CDR1 is SGHKS, CDR2 YYEKEE, per germline (reference sequence). V lost 0 bases, J lost 0 bases, and 13 bases lay in between. Here the CDR3 DNA reads TGTGCCAGCAGCTTGGCCGGCAGCTTAAGCTCTGGGGCCAACGTCCTGACTTTC. Translating gives CASSLAGSLSSGANVLTF.

The chain employs TRBV29-1 and TRBJ1-1; D not certain. Germline CDR1 SQVTM, CDR2 ANQGSEA. Trimming took off 7 bases at V and 6 bases at J, with 12 bases between the two ends. This CDR3 has 11 amino acids. The CDR3 protein is CSGGRTSEAFF. The CDR3 nucleotides read TGCAGCGGCGGACGTACTTCTGAAGCTTTCTTT.

This chain joins TRBV21-1 and TRBJ2-3; the DNA was not used to check the table's D call, TRBD2. TRBV21-1 is reported as a pseudogene. The CDR3 runs to 18 residues. The CDR3 region is CASSNLAGMENSTDTQYF. The CDR3 nucleotides read TGTGCCAGCAGCAACTTAGCGGGGATGGAAAATAGCACAGATACGCAGTATTTT.

The gene calls are TRBV28 and TRBJ1-5, with D perhaps matching TRBD1 (5 bases). This CDR3 is built from 17 residues. Germline V gene lookup returns CDR1 MDHEN and CDR2 SYDVKM. The V gene lost 3 bases and the J gene lost 3 bases, with 18 bases spanning the gap. In DNA, the CDR3 is TGTGCCAGCAGTTTGTCGGGGGACCAATACCACAATCAGCCCCAGCATTTT. Protein: CASSLSGDQYHNQPQHF.

The chain carries TRBV2 and TRBJ1-4; TRBD1 matches 9 bases. V shed 5 bases and J 6 bases; nucleotides not matched to a gene: 4. CDR1 and CDR2 (germline): SNHLY, FYNNEI. The CDR3 is made up of 14 amino acids. The CDR3 DNA is TGTGCCAGCAGTCGACAGGGGGGAGATGAAAAACTGTTTTTT. Translated, it gives CASSRQGGDEKLFF. The full variable domain, rest sourced from reference TRBV2 and TRBJ1-4, is EPEVTQTPSHQVTQMGQEVILRCVPISNHLYFYWYRQILGQKVEFLVSFYNNEISEKSEIFDDQFSVERPDGSNFTLKIRSTKLEDSAMYFCASSRQGGDEKLFFGSGTQLSVL.

The rearrangement links TRBV28 to TRBJ2-7, with 10 bases identical to TRBD2. The junction had 14 bases not matched to a gene; V was cut back by 5 bases and J by 7 bases. Germline V gives CDR1 MDHEN, CDR2 SYDVKM. The CDR3 spans 16 residues. The CDR3 protein is CASSLGLAAQLGEQYF. The CDR3 DNA follows: TGTGCCAGCAGTCTAGGACTAGCGGCCCAGCTAGGGGAGCAGTACTTC.

This chain joins TRBV6-1 and TRBJ1-2, with 7 bases aligning to TRBD1. This CDR3 is built from 13 residues. Germline trimming cut 6 bases from V and 2 bases from J; bases unmatched to any gene: 3. Looked up from germline, CDR1 is MNHNS and CDR2 is SASEGT. The CDR3 sequence: CASRGTENYGYTF. In nucleotides, the CDR3 is TGTGCCAGCAGGGGGACAGAAAACTATGGCTACACCTTC.

The V and J genes are TRBV5-4 and TRBJ2-5; 11 bases agree with TRBD2. V was clipped by 3 bases and J by 4 bases; unmatched bases: 5. The germline gives CDR1 SGHNT, CDR2 YYREEE (reference sequence). The CDR3 is 15 amino acids. CDR3 coding DNA: TGTGCCAGCAGCTCTGGGACTAGCGGAGGAGAGACCCAGTACTTC. It codes for CASSSGTSGGETQYF.

V is TRBV11-2 and J is TRBJ2-3, with 10 nucleotides matching TRBD2. Germline loops: CDR1 SGHAT, CDR2 FQNNGV. The CDR3 is 19 amino acids. The ends lost 2 bases at V and 1 base at J; junction bases unmatched: 12. The CDR3 DNA reads TGTGCCAGCAGCTTATGTCTAGCGGGAGACCCCTACTGCACAGATACGCAGTATTTT. The encoded protein is CASSLCLAGDPYCTDTQYF.

The chain employs TRBV5-4 and TRBJ1-2, with TRBD1 as a possible D gene (6 bases). The CDR3 totals 15 residues. The germline V and J ends were trimmed by 0 bases and 5 bases, with 14 bases remaining between them. Germline values: CDR1 SGHNT, CDR2 YYREEE (reference sequence). The CDR3 region is CASSLDQGTAYGYTF. CDR3 DNA: TGTGCCAGCAGCTTGGATCAGGGGACGGCTTATGGCTACACCTTC.